Reported below is one T cell receptor beta chain. This record comes from a study of blood T cell repertoires in COVID-19. Trimming took off 2 bases at V and 3 bases at J, with 7 bases between the two ends. This CDR3 has 13 amino acids. Method: immunoSEQ multiplex PCR; TCRdb's copy keeps in-frame clones and lacks some. The data contain fewer than 200,000 clones, approximately 90% of them singletons. V and J are TRBV12-3 or TRBV12-4 and TRBJ1-2; tentative D call: TRBD1 (6 bases). The TCR sequence derives from a man between 60 and 70 years old with acute or convalescent COVID-19. Sequencing input: peripheral blood. The CDR3 region has the DNA TGTGCCAGCAGTTTAAGGACAGACTATGGCTACACCTTC. Encoded protein: CASSLRTDYGYTF.